Presented here are 6 T cell receptor beta chains from one specimen sequenced in a study of T-cell reconstitution after alpha-beta-depleted transplantation in children (dated by TCRdb to the mid-2010s). Sample treatment or condition, as interpreted from the label and publication: allogeneic hematopoietic cell transplantation with graft depleted of TCRalphabeta T cells and CD19 B cells. Library generation was performed with PCR. For sequencing, an Illumina HiSeq 2500 was employed. To normalize quantification of the TCRbeta repertoire, the TCR libraries were built with molecular barcoding that relied on unique molecular identifiers. Starting from the raw public reads, TCRdb applied fastp trimming at Q25, assembled clones with MiXCR and retained in-frame beta chains. Every CDR3 protein is listed once, alongside the most common genes and DNA of its rows. For this sample the table gives more than 200,000 distinct CDR3 sequences, of which approximately 8.4% were detected only once. The ten largest clonotypes hold 35% to 45% of the sample.

Source: PBMCs, mostly from graft donor cells, taken 360 days after TCRalphabeta/CD19-depleted stem cell transplant. All receptors derive from a male patient between 2 and 10 years old who had a stem cell transplant for acute myeloid leukemia, so the T cells may come from the graft donor.

This clonotype was counted between two and nine times. The V call is TRBV12-3 or TRBV12-4, the J call TRBJ1-5; D not resolved. The germline V and J ends were trimmed by 6 bases and 4 bases, with 13 bases remaining between them. This CDR3 is built from 14 residues. CDR3 protein: CASSLPGPNQPQHF. Written as DNA, the CDR3 is TGTGCCAGCAGCCTGCCGGGCCCTAATCAGCCCCAGCATTTT.

The chain employs TRBV27 and TRBJ1-2, with 7 bases fitting TRBD1. The CDR3 extends over 16 amino acids. From germline, CDR1 is MNHEY and CDR2 SMNVEV (reference sequence). Unmatched junction bases numbered 9, after V lost 2 bases and J lost 3 bases. For the CDR3, the DNA is TGTGCCAGCAGTTTAGTTCGCGAGACAGGGTACTATGGCTACACCTTC. The encoded protein is CASSLVRETGYYGYTF.

This clonotype was detected only a few times. The chain has TRBV9 and TRBJ1-1; a possible D gene is TRBD1 (5 bases). Looked up from germline, CDR1 is SGDLS and CDR2 is YYNGEE. V lost 0 bases and J 4 bases, leaving 10 bases between the germline ends. The length of the CDR3 is 14 residues. The CDR3 coding sequence is TGTGCCAGCAGCGTAGTAAGTGGGGGCACTGAAGCTTTCTTT. Translated: CASSVVSGGTEAFF.

This clonotype was seen a few times. The chain carries TRBV29-1 and TRBJ2-3; D perhaps matches TRBD2 (6 bases). The CDR3 spans 14 residues. The germline V gene encodes CDR1 SQVTM and CDR2 ANQGSEA. The V gene lost 7 bases and the J gene lost 8 bases, with 22 bases spanning the gap. CDR3 nucleotide sequence: TGCAGCGCCCGACTAGTTGTAACCGTCGGTACGCAGTATTTT. This gives the protein CSARLVVTVGTQYF.

This clonotype came up a few times. V is TRBV6-5 and J is TRBJ2-5; D perhaps matches TRBD2 (5 bases). The germline gives CDR1 MNHEY, CDR2 SVGAGI. Deletions cut 2 bases from V and 7 bases from J, with 23 bases between. CDR3 length equals 17 residues. CDR3 protein: CASSYPLTAGGLGTQYF. CDR3 nucleotide sequence: TGTGCCAGCAGTTACCCTCTAACGGCCGGCGGACTGGGGACCCAGTACTTC.

This clonotype was seen many times. The CDR3: CASSPWALDVEQYF. The CDR3 DNA reads as TGTGCCAGCAGTCCCTGGGCCCTAGATGTAGAGCAGTACTTC. The V and J genes are TRBV28 and TRBJ2-7; D gene uncertain. CDR1 is MDHEN and CDR2 is SYDVKM in the germline V gene. The CDR3 runs 14 residues. V dropped 5 bases and J dropped 7 bases, with 18 bases sitting between them.